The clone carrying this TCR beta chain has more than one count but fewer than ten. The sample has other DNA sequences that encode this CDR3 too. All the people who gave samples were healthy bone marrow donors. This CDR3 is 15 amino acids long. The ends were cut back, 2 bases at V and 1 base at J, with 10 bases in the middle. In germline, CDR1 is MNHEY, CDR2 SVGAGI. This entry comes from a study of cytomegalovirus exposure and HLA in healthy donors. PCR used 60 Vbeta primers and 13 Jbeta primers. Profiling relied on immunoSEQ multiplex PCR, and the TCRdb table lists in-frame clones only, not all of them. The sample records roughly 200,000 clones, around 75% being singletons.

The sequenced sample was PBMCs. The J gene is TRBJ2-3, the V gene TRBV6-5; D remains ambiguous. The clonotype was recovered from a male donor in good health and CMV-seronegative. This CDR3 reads CASSYRLAGTDTQYF. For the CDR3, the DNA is TGTGCCAGCAGTTACCGACTGGCGGGCACAGATACGCAGTATTTT.